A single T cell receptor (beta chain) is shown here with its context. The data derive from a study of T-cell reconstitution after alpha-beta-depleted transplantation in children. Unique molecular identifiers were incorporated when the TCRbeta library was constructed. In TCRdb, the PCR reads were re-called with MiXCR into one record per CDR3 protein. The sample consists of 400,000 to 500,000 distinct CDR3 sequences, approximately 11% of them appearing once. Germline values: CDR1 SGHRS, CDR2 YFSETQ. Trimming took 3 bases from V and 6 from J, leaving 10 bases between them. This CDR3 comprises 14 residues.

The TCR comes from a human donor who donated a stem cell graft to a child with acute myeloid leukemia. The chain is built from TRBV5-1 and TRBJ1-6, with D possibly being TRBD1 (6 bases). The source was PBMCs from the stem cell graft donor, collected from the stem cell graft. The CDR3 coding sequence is TGCGCCAGCAGCTCTGGACAGATTAATTCACCCCTCCACTTT. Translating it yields CASSSGQINSPLHF.